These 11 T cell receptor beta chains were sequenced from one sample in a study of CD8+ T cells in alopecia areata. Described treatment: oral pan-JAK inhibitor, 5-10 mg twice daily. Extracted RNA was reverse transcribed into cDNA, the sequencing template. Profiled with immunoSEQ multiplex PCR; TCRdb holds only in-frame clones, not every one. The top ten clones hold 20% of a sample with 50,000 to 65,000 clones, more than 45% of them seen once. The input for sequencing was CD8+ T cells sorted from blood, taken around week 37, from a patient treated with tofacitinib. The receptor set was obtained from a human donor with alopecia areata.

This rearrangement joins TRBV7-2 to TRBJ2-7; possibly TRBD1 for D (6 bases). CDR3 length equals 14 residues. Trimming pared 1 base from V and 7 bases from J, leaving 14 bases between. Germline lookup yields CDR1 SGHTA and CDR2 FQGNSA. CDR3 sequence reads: CASSLGIGGLEQYF. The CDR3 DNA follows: TGTGCCAGCAGCTTAGGTATAGGGGGTCTGGAGCAGTACTTC.

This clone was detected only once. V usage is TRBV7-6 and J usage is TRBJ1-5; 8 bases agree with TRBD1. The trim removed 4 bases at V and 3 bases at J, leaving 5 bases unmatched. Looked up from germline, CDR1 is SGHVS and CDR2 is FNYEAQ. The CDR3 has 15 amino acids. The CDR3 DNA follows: TGTGCCAGCAGCTCAACAGGGGGACTCAATCAGCCCCAGCATTTT. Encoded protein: CASSSTGGLNQPQHF.

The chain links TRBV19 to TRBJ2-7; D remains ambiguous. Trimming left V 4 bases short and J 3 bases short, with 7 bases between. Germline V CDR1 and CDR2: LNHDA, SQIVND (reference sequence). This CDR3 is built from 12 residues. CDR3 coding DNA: TGTGCCAGTAGTACTTTCGACTACGAGCAGTACTTC. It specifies CASSTFDYEQYF.

Written as DNA, the CDR3 is TGTGCCAGCTATTACACCCACAATGAGCAGTTCTTC. Its translation is CASYYTHNEQFF. This sequence joins TRBV7-2 and TRBJ2-1; unclear D gene. The germline CDR1 and CDR2 sequences are SGHTA and FQGNSA. There are 12 residues in the CDR3. V was trimmed by 8 bases and J by 5 bases, leaving 10 bases between them. The full variable domain, completed using reference TRBV7-2 and TRBJ2-1, is GAGVSQSPSNKVTEKGKDVELRCDPISGHTALYWYRQSLGQGLEFLIYFQGNSAPDKSGLPSDRFSAERTGGSVSTLTIQRTQQEDSAVYLCASYYTHNEQFFGPGTRLTVL.

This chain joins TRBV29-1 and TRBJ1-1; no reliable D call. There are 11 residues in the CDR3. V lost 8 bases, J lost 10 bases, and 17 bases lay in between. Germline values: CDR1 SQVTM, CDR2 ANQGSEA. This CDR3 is CSYREGPGAFF. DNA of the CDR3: TGCAGCTATCGGGAGGGCCCCGGAGCTTTCTTT.

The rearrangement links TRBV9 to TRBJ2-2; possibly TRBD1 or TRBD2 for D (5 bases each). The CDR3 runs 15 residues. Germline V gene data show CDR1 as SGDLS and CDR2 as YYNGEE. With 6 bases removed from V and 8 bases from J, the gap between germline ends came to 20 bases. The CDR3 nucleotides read TGTGCCAGCATGGGGACGGGCCCGCTATCGGGGGAGCTGTTTTTT. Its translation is CASMGTGPLSGELFF. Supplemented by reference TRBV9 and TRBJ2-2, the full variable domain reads DSGVTQTPKHLITATGQRVTLRCSPRSGDLSVYWYQQSLDQGLQFLIQYYNGEERAKGNILERFSAQQFPDLHSELNLSSLELGDSALYFCASMGTGPLSGELFFGEGSRLTVL.

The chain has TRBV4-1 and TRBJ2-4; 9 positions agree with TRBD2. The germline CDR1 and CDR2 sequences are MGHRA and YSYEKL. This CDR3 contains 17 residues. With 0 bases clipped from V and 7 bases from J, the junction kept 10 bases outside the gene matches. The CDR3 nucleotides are TGCGCCAGCAGCCAAGAGGGCCTGGCGGGGGGGCTCAACATTCAGTACTTC. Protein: CASSQEGLAGGLNIQYF.

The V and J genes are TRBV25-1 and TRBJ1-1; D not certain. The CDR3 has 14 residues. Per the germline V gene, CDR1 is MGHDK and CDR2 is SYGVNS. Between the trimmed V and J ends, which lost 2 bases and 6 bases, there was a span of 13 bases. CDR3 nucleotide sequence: TGTGCCAGCAGTGAAAGAAGGGAGTCGTCTGAAGCTTTCTTT. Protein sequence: CASSERRESSEAFF. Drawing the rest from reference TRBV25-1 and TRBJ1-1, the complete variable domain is EADIYQTPRYLVIGTGKKITLECSQTMGHDKMYWYQQDPGMELHLIHYSYGVNSTEKGDLSSESTVSRIRTEHFPLTLESARPSHTSQYLCASSERRESSEAFFGQGTRLTVV.

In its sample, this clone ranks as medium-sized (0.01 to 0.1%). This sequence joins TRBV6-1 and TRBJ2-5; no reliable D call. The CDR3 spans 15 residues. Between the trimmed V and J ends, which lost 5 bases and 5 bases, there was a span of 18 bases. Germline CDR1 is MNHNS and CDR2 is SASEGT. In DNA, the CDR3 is TGTGCCAGCAGTTCGGACCCCCCTCAAAGGGAGACCCAGTACTTC. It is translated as CASSSDPPQRETQYF.

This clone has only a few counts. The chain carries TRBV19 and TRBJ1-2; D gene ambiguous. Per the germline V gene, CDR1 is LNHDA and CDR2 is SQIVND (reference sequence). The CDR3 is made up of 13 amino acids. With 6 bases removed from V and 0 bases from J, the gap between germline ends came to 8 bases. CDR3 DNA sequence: TGTGCCAGTAGCTTCAATTCTAACTATGGCTACACCTTC. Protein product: CASSFNSNYGYTF.

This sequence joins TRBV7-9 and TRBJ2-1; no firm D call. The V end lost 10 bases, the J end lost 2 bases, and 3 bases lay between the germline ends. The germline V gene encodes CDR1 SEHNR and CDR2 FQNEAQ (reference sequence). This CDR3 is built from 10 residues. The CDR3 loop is CATAYNEQFF. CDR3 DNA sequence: TGTGCCACCGCCTACAATGAGCAGTTCTTC.